This TCR beta chain emerged from a study of CD4 T cells in relation to SARS-CoV-2 and coronaviruses. Study-level information: Convalescent patients had median age about 40 years, range about 20 to 75. The restricting HLA molecule for shared crossreactive spike epitopes was mapped.

On this clone: Its antigen is as yet unknown.

The table came from immunoSEQ multiplex PCR; TCRdb's copy has only in-frame clones and leaves some out. The table records some 38,000 clones, more than 60% of them present only once. The source is an adult with COVID-19. Sequencing was done on a sample of memory CD4+ T cells from PBMCs, cultured in vitro.

CDR3 loop: CATSRGLAGLQRSSYEQYF. The CDR3 DNA follows: TGTGCCACCAGCAGAGGGCTAGCGGGGCTTCAGCGTTCCTCCTACGAGCAGTACTTC. The V gene is TRBV15, the J gene TRBJ2-7; 9 positions match TRBD2. CDR1 LNHNV and CDR2 YYDKDF come from the germline V gene (reference sequence). Trimming cost V 1 base and J 0 bases; bases outside gene matches: 13. The CDR3 has 19 residues.